The 20 T cell receptor beta chains below come from one sample, sequenced in a study of OX40 agonist ivuxolimab in advanced cancers. Clones were read by immunoSEQ multiplex PCR, and TCRdb kept only the in-frame ones, dropping some. The table lists some 67,000 clones, less than 85% of them singletons. The sample was CD4+ or CD8+ T cells sorted from blood, taken in a trial of the OX40 agonist ivuxolimab. These receptors were obtained from an adult with an advanced solid tumor such as melanoma, head and neck, liver or kidney cancer.

This clone occurred a few times. This chain connects TRBV5-4 to TRBJ1-1, with D possibly matching TRBD1 (5 bases). CDR3 length equals 15 residues. Looked up from germline, CDR1 is SGHNT and CDR2 is YYREEE (reference sequence). V lost 0 bases to trimming and J lost 4 bases, with 13 bases between them. The CDR3 DNA sequence: TGTGCCAGCAGCTTGGCAGGGAGTAGCATCACTGAAGCTTTCTTT. It specifies CASSLAGSSITEAFF.

The chain couples TRBV7-9 to TRBJ2-6, with D unclear. The germline gives CDR1 SEHNR, CDR2 FQNEAQ (reference sequence). CDR3 length: 15 amino acids. The germline V and J ends were trimmed by 5 bases and 0 bases, with 8 bases remaining between them. The CDR3 DNA follows: TGTGCCAGCAGCCCCACCTCCTCTGGGGCCAACGTCCTGACTTTC. Its translation is CASSPTSSGANVLTF.

The V and J genes are TRBV5-1 and TRBJ2-4; 7 bases agree with TRBD1. J was trimmed by 0 bases and V by 3 bases; bases with no gene match: 6. The germline V gene encodes CDR1 SGHRS and CDR2 YFSETQ. This CDR3 is built from 16 residues. This chain's CDR3 is CASSWGQSLAKNIQYF. In DNA form, the CDR3 reads TGCGCCAGCAGCTGGGGACAGTCCCTAGCCAAAAACATTCAGTACTTC.

This sequence joins TRBV7-2 and TRBJ2-6, with 13 bases fitting TRBD2. The V gene's germline CDR1 is SGHTA and CDR2 FQGNSA. Trimming at V came to 2 bases and at J to 3 bases, leaving 7 bases not matched to a gene. The CDR3 covers 19 residues. The CDR3, as DNA: TGTGCCAGCAGCTTACGGACTAGCGGGGGCGTTCTTGGGGCCAACGTCCTGACTTTC. This sequence encodes CASSLRTSGGVLGANVLTF.

The genes are TRBV18 and TRBJ2-5, with D possibly called TRBD1 or TRBD2 (6 bases each). The CDR3 loop spans 13 amino acids. Germline V gene lookup returns CDR1 KGHSH and CDR2 LQKENI. V was trimmed by 6 bases and J by 4 bases, leaving 12 bases between them. CDR3: CASSQQGGETQYF. The DNA of the CDR3 is TGTGCCAGCTCGCAACAGGGAGGAGAGACCCAGTACTTC.

This sequence joins TRBV13 and TRBJ1-1; weak D call: TRBD1 (5 bases). CDR3 length: 12 amino acids. Germline CDR1 is PRHDT and CDR2 is FYEKMQ (reference sequence). V lost 8 bases to trimming and J lost 0 bases, with 7 bases between them. Here the CDR3 DNA reads TGTGCCAGCGGGACTTTGAACACTGAAGCTTTCTTT. This codes for CASGTLNTEAFF.

The V call is TRBV29-1, the J call TRBJ2-3; 9 nucleotides agree with TRBD1. The germline V gene encodes CDR1 SQVTM and CDR2 ANQGSEA. V dropped 8 bases and J dropped 6; count of bases not matched to a gene: 3. The CDR3 is 11 residues long. The CDR3 protein is CSTTGGDTQYF. Written as DNA, the CDR3 is TGCAGCACGACAGGGGGGGATACGCAGTATTTT.

The rearrangement uses TRBV2 and TRBJ2-7, with TRBD1 matching 8 bases. Germline lookup yields CDR1 SNHLY and CDR2 FYNNEI. The CDR3 runs to 13 residues. V lost 6 bases and J lost 5; bases outside the gene matches: 6. The CDR3 here is CASRASGGNEQYF. CDR3 in DNA: TGTGCCAGCAGGGCTTCAGGGGGCAACGAGCAGTACTTC.

The chain is built from TRBV6-5 and TRBJ1-2; D is possibly TRBD1 (5 bases). V was clipped by 2 bases and J by 5 bases, with 12 bases between them. Per germline, CDR1 MNHEY and CDR2 SVGAGI. The CDR3 loop spans 14 amino acids. CDR3 sequence reads: CASSYGTPGYGYTF. DNA for the CDR3: TGTGCCAGCAGTTACGGGACCCCGGGGTATGGCTACACCTTC.

This chain links TRBV18 with TRBJ1-1; the match to TRBD1 covers 8 bases. The junction had 9 bases not matched to a gene; V was cut back by 4 bases and J by 8 bases. CDR1 and CDR2 from the germline V gene are KGHSH and LQKENI. The CDR3 contains 14 residues. CDR3 in amino acids: CASSLDRGVGEAFF. CDR3 bases: TGTGCCAGCTCACTAGACAGGGGAGTAGGAGAAGCTTTCTTT.

V and J are TRBV11-3 and TRBJ1-4; TRBD1 matches at 10 bases. This CDR3 contains 16 residues. Per germline, CDR1 SGHNT and CDR2 YENEEA. Losses at the gene ends were 6 bases for V and 8 bases for J; bases not matched to a gene: 12. CDR3 loop: CASSPGQGTRREKLFF. DNA of the CDR3: TGTGCCAGCAGTCCGGGACAGGGGACACGGCGGGAAAAACTGTTTTTT. Complete variable domain (other parts from reference TRBV11-3 and TRBJ1-4): EAGVVQSPRYKIIEKKQPVAFWCNPISGHNTLYWYLQNLGQGPELLIRYENEEAVDDSQLPKDRFSAERLKGVDSTLKIQPAELGDSAVYLCASSPGQGTRREKLFFGSGTQLSVL.

This clone is a singleton in its sample. The chain carries TRBV5-4 and TRBJ1-2, with 7 nucleotides matching TRBD1. With 5 bases clipped from V and 0 bases from J, the junction kept 7 bases outside the gene matches. This CDR3 has 15 residues. Germline CDR1 reads SGHNT; CDR2 reads YYREEE (reference sequence). The chain's CDR3 is CASRPGQEANYGYTF. The DNA of the CDR3 is TGTGCCAGCAGACCCGGACAGGAGGCTAACTATGGCTACACCTTC.

The J gene is TRBJ1-1, the V gene TRBV30; D ambiguous. The V gene's germline CDR1 is GTSNPN and CDR2 SVGIG (reference sequence). The CDR3 covers 12 residues. V lost 0 bases to trimming and J lost 4 bases, with 6 bases between them. The CDR3 reads CAWSVRATEAFF. The CDR3 nucleotides are TGTGCCTGGAGTGTTAGGGCCACTGAAGCTTTCTTT.

The V and J genes are TRBV7-2 and TRBJ1-2; D possibly corresponds to TRBD1 (5 bases). The length of the CDR3 is 14 residues. CDR1 is SGHTA, CDR2 FQGNSA, per germline. V lost 5 bases and J 10 bases, leaving 20 bases between the germline ends. The CDR3 protein is CASSEAGTMRVYTF. In DNA form, the CDR3 reads TGTGCCAGCAGCGAAGCCGGGACCATGAGGGTCTACACCTTC. The full variable domain, with the rest looked up from reference TRBV7-2 and TRBJ1-2, is GAGVSQSPSNKVTEKGKDVELRCDPISGHTALYWYRQSLGQGLEFLIYFQGNSAPDKSGLPSDRFSAERTGGSVSTLTIQRTQQEDSAVYLCASSEAGTMRVYTFGSGTRLTVV.

This chain uses TRBV18 with TRBJ1-2; D possibly corresponds to TRBD1 (5 bases). The CDR3 has 15 amino acids. The germline V gene encodes CDR1 KGHSH and CDR2 LQKENI. V lost 3 bases, J lost 1 base, and 12 bases lay in between. CDR3 DNA sequence: TGTGCCAGCTCACCCTCGGGACGGTTTAACTATGGCTACACCTTC. It translates to CASSPSGRFNYGYTF.

A single count supports this clone. The chain has TRBV7-2 and TRBJ2-5; D is possibly TRBD2 (5 bases). The germline V gene encodes CDR1 SGHTA and CDR2 FQGNSA. The CDR3 covers 15 residues. V gave up 5 bases and J gave up 2 bases, with 15 bases separating them. The CDR3 is CASSRHYERQETQYF. The DNA for the CDR3 is TGTGCCAGCAGCCGCCACTACGAGCGGCAAGAGACCCAGTACTTC.

The chain couples TRBV30 to TRBJ2-2, with D unresolved. V was trimmed by 0 bases and J by 1 base, leaving 9 bases between them. In germline, CDR1 is GTSNPN, CDR2 SVGIG (reference sequence). The CDR3 runs to 15 residues. CDR3 amino acids: CAWSVGLLNTGELFF. The DNA for the CDR3 is TGTGCCTGGAGTGTTGGTCTTTTGAACACCGGGGAGCTGTTTTTT.

V usage is TRBV29-1 and J usage is TRBJ1-4, with D perhaps TRBD1 (6 bases). Germline CDR1 SQVTM, CDR2 ANQGSEA. The CDR3 sequence is 16 residues long. V lost 2 bases and J lost 8, with 21 bases in between. The CDR3 here is CSVEPPQGLRGEKLFF. In nucleotides, the CDR3 is TGCAGCGTTGAACCCCCCCAGGGGCTGAGGGGGGAAAAACTGTTTTTT.

The V gene is TRBV11-2, the J gene TRBJ2-7, with a possible D match to TRBD1 (5 bases). There are 13 residues in the CDR3. V was cut by 4 bases and J by 6 bases, with 13 bases left in between. Germline V lookup: CDR1 SGHAT, CDR2 FQNNGV. As DNA, the CDR3 is TGTGCCAGCAGCTCGCTAAGGGGCCTCGAGCAGTACTTC. Encoded protein: CASSSLRGLEQYF.

This clone appeared a few times. The V and J genes are TRBV5-1 and TRBJ2-7; tentative D call: TRBD1 (7 bases). The V end was cut by 3 bases, the J end by 5 bases, with 18 bases between. CDR3 length equals 15 residues. From germline, CDR1 is SGHRS and CDR2 YFSETQ. In DNA form, the CDR3 reads TGCGCCAGCAGCTGGGGAGACAGGGCGGGGAACGAGCAGTACTTC. Residues: CASSWGDRAGNEQYF.